This T cell receptor (beta chain) was sequenced for a study of blood T cells in healthy people across ages. PCR was performed a second time for 7 to 11 cycles using a sample-barcoded 5' primer and a J-beta primer mix. Any given sample supplied a minimum of 2.5 million CDR3-containing paired-end reads. TCRdb reprocessed the 5' RACE reads via MiXCR and lists one record per CDR3 protein. There are about 570,000 distinct CDR3 sequences in the sample; about 25% occur only once, and approximately 17% lies in the top ten. Findings and caveats of the study: Total diversity from one million sequenced T cells was likely underestimated. Changes in expanded clonotypes were possibly confounded, as the CMV status of donors was unknown. Diversity was higher, and naive CD4+ cells more numerous, in long-lived donors than in aged donors.

Only a few counts were recorded for this clonotype. Its cognate antigen is unknown. Germline assignment: CDR1 SQVTM and CDR2 ANQGSEA. The CDR3 spans 13 residues. V lost 4 bases to trimming and J lost 4 bases; unmatched junction nucleotides: 6. This sequence was found in a woman in her seventies in good health. Sample: blood. The chain couples TRBV29-1 to TRBJ1-2; 7 positions agree with TRBD1. The CDR3 DNA reads TGCAGCGTTGGGACAGGCCCCACCTATGGCTACACCTTC. Its translation: CSVGTGPTYGYTF.